This TCR beta chain originates from a study of T-cell reconstitution after alpha-beta-depleted transplantation in children. Study-level findings and limits: Among T cells one year after transplant, newly produced cells accounted for most counts and diversity.

CDR1 LGHDT and CDR2 YNNKEL come from the germline V gene (reference sequence). The ends lost 5 bases at V and 6 bases at J; junction bases unmatched: 10. CDR3 length: 15 residues. On this clonotype: Its antigen remains unidentified.

As it was prepared, the TCRbeta library received unique molecular identifiers. MiXCR was run by TCRdb on the PCR reads, yielding one entry per CDR3 protein. Of 780,000 or so distinct CDR3 sequences in the sample, roughly 15% were seen once. Specimen: PBMCs, mostly from graft donor cells, collected 360 days after TCRalphabeta/CD19-depleted stem cell transplant. The chain has TRBV3-1 and TRBJ2-4, with 7 nucleotides matching TRBD1. This receptor was obtained from a male patient aged 10 to 17 who had a stem cell transplant for acute lymphoblastic leukemia, so the T cells may come from the graft donor. As DNA, the CDR3 is TGTGCCAGCAGCTTCACAGTAGGGGGCGGAAACATTCAGTACTTC. As protein: CASSFTVGGGNIQYF.